The 20 T cell receptor beta chains below were found in one sample sequenced in a study of CD8 T cells in Susac syndrome. RNA in amounts of roughly 0.5 to 1 ug was reverse transcribed with random hexamers. Each CDR3 protein is one row after TCRdb ran MiXCR on the immunoSEQ multiplex PCR reads. Of roughly 130,000 distinct CDR3 sequences listed, roughly 94% are singletons. Sequenced material: CD4+ T cells from PBMCs. The source of these receptors is a human donor with multiple sclerosis.

Only one count was recorded for this clonotype. The chain combines TRBV6-2 or TRBV6-3 with TRBJ2-5; 9 bases line up with TRBD1. The CDR3 covers 14 residues. Per the germline V gene, CDR1 is MNHEY and CDR2 is SVGEGT. Unmatched junction bases numbered 6, after V lost 6 bases and J lost 4 bases. The CDR3 loop reads CASRRTGAGETQYF. CDR3 DNA: TGTGCCAGCAGAAGGACAGGGGCCGGAGAGACCCAGTACTTC.

The J gene is TRBJ2-5, the V gene TRBV7-2, with 16 bases matching TRBD2. Germline-derived CDR1 and CDR2 are SGHTA and FQGNSA. Trimming at V came to 5 bases and at J to 9 bases, leaving 6 bases not matched to a gene. This CDR3 has 15 residues. The CDR3 loop is CASSQGLAGGWAQYF. The CDR3 DNA reads TGTGCCAGCAGCCAGGGACTAGCGGGGGGGTGGGCCCAGTACTTC.

This chain connects TRBV18 to TRBJ1-1; the D gene is possibly TRBD1 (6 bases). The V end lost 4 bases, the J end lost 2 bases, and 11 bases lay between the germline ends. The CDR3 runs to 14 residues. Germline V CDR1 and CDR2: KGHSH, LQKENI. This CDR3 is CASSRIGTNTEAFF. In DNA, the CDR3 is TGTGCCAGCTCACGGATAGGGACAAACACTGAAGCTTTCTTT.

V usage is TRBV20-1 and J usage is TRBJ2-1, with TRBD2 matching over 12 bases. Trimming cost V 7 bases and J 4 bases; bases outside gene matches: 2. The germline CDR1 and CDR2 sequences are DFQATT and SNEGSKA (reference sequence). CDR3 length equals 13 residues. CDR3 nucleotide sequence: TGCAGTGGGACTAGCGGGGCGTACAATGAGCAGTTCTTC. Its protein is CSGTSGAYNEQFF.

This clonotype was counted between two and nine times. This chain links TRBV30 with TRBJ2-7, with D hard to call. The germline CDR1 and CDR2 sequences are GTSNPN and SVGIG (reference sequence). This CDR3 spans 13 amino acids. V was pared by 4 bases and J by 0 bases, with 10 bases between. The CDR3 here is CAWIPRSSYEQYF. In DNA form, the CDR3 reads TGTGCCTGGATTCCGCGCAGCTCCTACGAGCAGTACTTC.

This chain links TRBV29-1 with TRBJ2-1, with D unclear. CDR1 SQVTM and CDR2 ANQGSEA come from the germline V gene. This CDR3 is built from 13 residues. Trimming left V 4 bases short and J 2 bases short, with 9 bases between. The CDR3 DNA reads TGCAGCGTTGGGTCCCAGGCCTACAATGAGCAGTTCTTC. Its translation is CSVGSQAYNEQFF.

This chain uses TRBV30 with TRBJ2-7; 8 nucleotides match TRBD2. The CDR3 length is 15 residues. Germline trimming cut 1 base from V and 3 bases from J; bases unmatched to any gene: 8. Germline CDR1 is GTSNPN and CDR2 is SVGIG (reference sequence). This chain's CDR3 is CAWSGSAGGLYEQYF. CDR3 DNA sequence: TGTGCCTGGAGTGGGTCTGCGGGGGGCCTCTACGAGCAGTACTTC.

V is TRBV7-2 and J is TRBJ1-5; D is possibly TRBD1 (5 bases). Germline values: CDR1 SGHTA, CDR2 FQGNSA. The CDR3 has 15 residues. V lost 6 bases and J 7 bases, leaving 19 bases between the germline ends. This CDR3 is CASRPSSTDRQPQHF. CDR3 coding DNA: TGTGCCAGCAGGCCTTCCTCGACAGATCGACAGCCCCAGCATTTT.

The chain joins TRBV6-2 or TRBV6-3 to TRBJ2-7; D remains ambiguous. Trimming pared 1 base from V and 0 bases from J, leaving 10 bases between. CDR3 length: 15 amino acids. CDR1 and CDR2 (germline): MNHEY, SVGEGT. The CDR3 region is CASSYLGSSSYEQYF. The CDR3 DNA follows: TGTGCCAGCAGTTACTTGGGTAGCTCCTCCTACGAGCAGTACTTC.

This clonotype was observed once. The J gene is TRBJ1-2, the V gene TRBV14, with D perhaps matching TRBD1 (5 bases). Between the trimmed V and J ends, which lost 2 bases and 6 bases, there was a span of 13 bases. This CDR3 region has 14 residues. CDR1 and CDR2 (germline): SGHDN, FVKESK. The CDR3 is CASSQSMKGHGYTF. CDR3 DNA: TGTGCCAGCAGCCAAAGCATGAAGGGGCATGGCTACACCTTC. The full variable domain, completed using reference TRBV14 and TRBJ1-2, is EAGVTQFPSHSVIEKGQTVTLRCDPISGHDNLYWYRRVMGKEIKFLLHFVKESKQDESGMPNNRFLAERTGGTYSTLKVQPAELEDSGVYFCASSQSMKGHGYTFGSGTRLTVV.

V is TRBV12-3 or TRBV12-4 and J is TRBJ1-1, with D unresolved. The V and J ends lost 2 bases and 6 bases respectively, with 13 bases between them. This CDR3 has 14 residues. For the CDR3, the DNA is TGTGCCAGCAGTTTAAACTCTCTCCCGGCTGAAGCTTTCTTT. Protein product: CASSLNSLPAEAFF.

This clonotype was found once. The chain couples TRBV20-1 to TRBJ2-7, with TRBD2 identical over 8 bases. CDR3 length: 14 amino acids. With V trimmed by 3 bases and J by 7 bases, 11 bases remained unmatched. Germline-derived CDR1 and CDR2 are DFQATT and SNEGSKA (reference sequence). Here the CDR3 reads CSARGEMVAGEQYF. For the CDR3, the DNA is TGCAGTGCTAGGGGAGAGATGGTAGCGGGAGAGCAGTACTTC.

The CDR3 spells CASSVVPSSGGAGEQFF. The CDR3 DNA reads as TGTGCCAGCAGCGTAGTCCCCTCTAGCGGGGGGGCAGGTGAGCAGTTCTTC. The chain recombines TRBV9 with TRBJ2-1; 12 positions match TRBD2. V was pared by 0 bases and J by 9 bases, with 10 bases of the junction left unmatched. Germline V CDR1 and CDR2: SGDLS, YYNGEE. The CDR3 is made up of 17 amino acids.

This clonotype was found once. This sequence joins TRBV30 and TRBJ2-1; the D is unclear. V dropped 3 bases and J dropped 2 bases, with 2 bases sitting between them. Germline values: CDR1 GTSNPN, CDR2 SVGIG (reference sequence). This CDR3 region has 11 residues. CDR3 sequence (DNA): TGTGCCTGGAGGGCCTACAATGAGCAGTTCTTC. Translating it yields CAWRAYNEQFF.

The chain couples TRBV19 to TRBJ2-7; perhaps TRBD1 as D (6 bases). This CDR3 has 15 residues. With 3 bases removed from V and 1 base from J, the gap between germline ends came to 13 bases. Per the germline V gene, CDR1 is LNHDA and CDR2 is SQIVND (reference sequence). The CDR3 protein is CASSITGSRSYEQYF. CDR3 bases: TGTGCCAGTAGTATCACAGGGAGTAGGTCCTACGAGCAGTACTTC.

V and J are TRBV20-1 and TRBJ2-5; D is unresolved. This CDR3 has 13 amino acids. The germline V gene encodes CDR1 DFQATT and CDR2 SNEGSKA (reference sequence). V shed 4 bases and J shed 5 bases, with 14 bases lying between them. DNA of the CDR3: TGCAGTGCTAACAGAGTAGTAATCGAGACCCAGTACTTC. Amino acid sequence: CSANRVVIETQYF.

The CDR3 sequence: CAWSVTGMTEAFF. The CDR3 DNA follows: TGTGCCTGGAGTGTAACAGGGATGACTGAAGCTTTCTTT. V and J are TRBV30 and TRBJ1-1; tentative D call: TRBD1 (6 bases). V shed 0 bases and J shed 5 bases, with 10 bases lying between them. This CDR3 has 13 residues. Looked up from germline, CDR1 is GTSNPN and CDR2 is SVGIG (reference sequence).

The genes are TRBV7-9 and TRBJ2-5, with 7 bases that match TRBD1. The CDR3 has 15 amino acids. J lost 1 base, V lost 4 bases, and 6 bases had no gene match. Germline V gene sequence: CDR1 SEHNR, CDR2 FQNEAQ (reference sequence). The CDR3 DNA follows: TGTGCCAGCAGCTACTCGGACAGGAGCCAAGAGACCCAGTACTTC. It translates to CASSYSDRSQETQYF.

V gene TRBV5-1 combines with J gene TRBJ1-1; D is uncertain. Germline CDR1 reads SGHRS; CDR2 reads YFSETQ. Trimming cost V 1 base and J 1 base, with 5 bases left between them. The CDR3 covers 13 residues. This CDR3 is CASSLKTNTEAFF. The CDR3 nucleotides read TGCGCCAGCAGCTTGAAAACGAACACTGAAGCTTTCTTT.

The chain couples TRBV14 to TRBJ2-3; D unresolved. Germline-derived CDR1 and CDR2 are SGHDN and FVKESK. Trimming left V 3 bases short and J 4 bases short, with 14 bases between. This CDR3 is built from 15 residues. In nucleotides, the CDR3 is TGTGCCAGCAGCCAGAGGCCCCGTCGCTCAGATACGCAGTATTTT. It encodes CASSQRPRRSDTQYF.